This T cell receptor (beta chain) derives from a study of post-analysis software for immune sequencing data. The authors incorporated unique molecular identifiers into the TCR beta cDNA libraries. Input of about 0.9 to 10 million T cells yielded 550,000 or so cDNA molecules. TCRdb analysed the PCR reads with MiXCR anew, one entry per CDR3 protein. The profile shows just over 250,000 distinct CDR3 sequences, 36% of them singletons. There are many counts of this clonotype. Its antigen remains unknown. With 5 bases removed from V and 3 bases from J, the gap between germline ends came to 8 bases. Germline CDR1 and CDR2: PRHDT and FYEKMQ (reference sequence). The CDR3 sequence is 13 residues long. Whole-study findings and limits: Samples from one preparation batch, clustered by F measure, grouped strongly together. Roughly 5 TRBV segments, TRBV5-6, TRBV5-1 and TRBV20-1 among them, were found more frequent in patients than controls. When compared against controls, multiple sclerosis patients showed significantly lower normalized Chao1 diversity.

This TCR was recovered from a girl aged 10 to 17 with multiple sclerosis. Sequencing was done on a sample of blood. The chain employs TRBV13 and TRBJ1-5; maybe TRBD1 (5 bases). This CDR3 is CASSKGPNQPQHF. The CDR3 nucleotides read TGTGCCAGCAGCAAGGGGCCCAATCAGCCCCAGCATTTT.